This T cell receptor beta chain derives from a study of T cells after yellow fever vaccination. TCRdb fed the 5' RACE reads into MiXCR, producing one record per CDR3 protein. This table has nearly 550,000 distinct CDR3 sequences, under 25% appearing once. V lost 0 bases and J lost 11, with 11 bases in between. Germline assignment: CDR1 LNHNV and CDR2 YYDKDF (reference sequence). The CDR3 totals 12 residues. A few counts support this clonotype. The chain recombines TRBV15 with TRBJ2-7; a weak D match, TRBD1 (5 bases). The TCR originated in a man aged 25 to 40 who received the YFV17D yellow fever vaccine. The source was PBMCs, collected 15 days after the yellow fever booster vaccination. CDR3 sequence: CATSRDRGWEYF. The CDR3 nucleotides are TGTGCCACCAGCAGAGATAGGGGATGGGAGTACTTC.